In this sample, the clone carrying this T cell receptor (beta chain) turned up once. Its specificity is not known. The CDR3 totals 16 residues. V lost 0 bases to trimming and J lost 6 bases; unmatched junction nucleotides: 8. The germline gives CDR1 MGHDK, CDR2 SYGVNS. This sample was included in a study of post-analysis software for immune sequencing data. Study conclusions and caveats: Higher frequency in patients than in controls was seen for about five TRBV segments, with TRBV5-6, TRBV5-1 and TRBV20-1 among them.

Presence of unique molecular identifiers characterized the TCR beta cDNA libraries. Each CDR3 protein is one row after TCRdb ran MiXCR on the PCR reads. This sample has about 820,000 distinct CDR3 sequences, with roughly 50% found just once. The clonotype originates from a girl aged 5-17 years with multiple sclerosis. This chain links TRBV25-1 with TRBJ2-1, with TRBD2 identical over 7 bases. The specimen was blood. In DNA, the CDR3 is TGTGCCAGCAGTGAATATGGGAGGGGACGAGGCAATGAGCAGTTCTTC. Amino acids: CASSEYGRGRGNEQFF.